This T cell receptor beta chain is drawn from a study of a mutant IDH1 vaccine in newly diagnosed glioma. Study-wide background: The study started vaccination 4-6 weeks after radiotherapy alone, or with temozolomide cycles. Sex distribution of treated patients was about 62% male and 37.5% female; mean age was around 40 years. Patients arrived already treated with radiotherapy, temozolomide, or both, most having had both.

The CDR3 runs 14 residues. V lost 0 bases, J lost 8 bases, and 8 bases lay in between. Germline assignment: CDR1 MNHEY and CDR2 SVGAGI. Time point meaning: week 5, during vaccination. A 20-mer mutant IDH1 peptide at 300 ug was injected subcutaneously with topical imiquimod. TCRdb keeps only in-frame clones here, not all; method: immunoSEQ multiplex PCR. Of about 38,000 clones in the sample, 75% to 80% were seen once. With respect to this clone: Its antigen remains unknown.

Points from the study as a whole: Most patients, around 94%, showed vaccine-induced immune responses.

The sequence derives from a man aged 35-49 years with glioma. The sequencing used PBMCs, collected from a glioma patient whose treatment included an IDH1 peptide vaccine. The J gene is TRBJ1-6, the V gene TRBV6-5; possibly TRBD1 for D (6 bases). The CDR3 reads CASSYSYRDSPLHF. The CDR3 nucleotides are TGTGCCAGCAGTTACTCGTACAGGGATTCACCCCTCCACTTT.